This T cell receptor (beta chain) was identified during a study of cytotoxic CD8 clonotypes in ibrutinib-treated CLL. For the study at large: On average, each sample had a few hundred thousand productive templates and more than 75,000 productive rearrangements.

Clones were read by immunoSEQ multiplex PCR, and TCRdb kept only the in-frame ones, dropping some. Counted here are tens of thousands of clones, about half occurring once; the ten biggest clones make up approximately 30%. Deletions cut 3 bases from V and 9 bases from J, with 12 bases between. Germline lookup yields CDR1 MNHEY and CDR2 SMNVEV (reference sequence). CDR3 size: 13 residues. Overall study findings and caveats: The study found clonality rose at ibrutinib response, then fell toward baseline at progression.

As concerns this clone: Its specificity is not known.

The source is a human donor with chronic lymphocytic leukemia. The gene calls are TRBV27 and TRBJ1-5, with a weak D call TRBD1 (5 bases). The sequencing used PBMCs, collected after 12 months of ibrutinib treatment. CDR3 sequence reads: CASSLDGGAPQHF. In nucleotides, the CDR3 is TGTGCCAGCAGTTTGGACGGAGGGGCGCCCCAGCATTTT.